This T cell receptor beta chain was identified in a study of identical twins. Whole-study findings and limits: Among beta out-of-frame sequences, excess sharing between twins appeared weaker. Low generation probability was overrepresented in out-of-frame alpha sequences shared by twins. Its conclusions, products of cross-sectional statistical analysis, did not come from following the same donors.

On this clonotype itself: As yet, its antigen is unknown.

J was trimmed by 5 bases and V by 3 bases; bases with no gene match: 11. This CDR3 has 16 amino acids. In TCRdb, the 5' RACE reads were re-called with MiXCR into one record per CDR3 protein. The profile shows approximately 1.8 million distinct CDR3 sequences, about 31% of them singletons. Sequences were obtained from cord blood. The receptor was isolated from a newborn girl in good health. The J gene is TRBJ1-1, the V gene TRBV12-3 or TRBV12-4; the match to TRBD1 covers 8 bases. CDR3 region: CASSFFGQGARTEAFF. The DNA for the CDR3 is TGTGCCAGCAGTTTTTTTGGCCAGGGGGCGCGTACTGAAGCTTTCTTT.